The next 9 T cell receptor beta chains were all read from a single sample in a study of T cells in Graves' hyperthyroidism and ophthalmopathy. TCR beta CDR3 regions were amplified from RNA transcripts. The TCR CDR3 first-round RT-PCR relied on the HTBI primer set. TCRdb redid the calling of the multiplex PCR reads with MiXCR, one entry per CDR3 protein. This table has 380,000 or so distinct CDR3 sequences, roughly 13% appearing once. Source material: blood. All receptors come from a man aged 30 to 45 with Graves' hyperthyroidism that later progressed to Graves' ophthalmopathy.

This clonotype was recorded many times. The chain is built from TRBV7-9 and TRBJ2-5, with 9 bases aligning to TRBD2. V lost 5 bases to trimming and J lost 1 base; unmatched junction nucleotides: 5. The length of the CDR3 is 15 residues. CDR1 SEHNR and CDR2 FQNEAQ come from the germline V gene (reference sequence). The CDR3 nucleotides read TGTGCCAGCAGCCTCGGACTAGCGCTCCAAGAGACCCAGTACTTC. This encodes CASSLGLALQETQYF.

The chain has TRBV10-3 and TRBJ2-3; 9 bases line up with TRBD1. This CDR3 spans 15 amino acids. Trimming removed 6 bases from V and 0 bases from J; junction bases left unmatched: 4. Germline V gene data show CDR1 as ENHRY and CDR2 as SYGVKD. The CDR3: CAIREGQGSTDTQYF. CDR3 coding DNA: TGTGCCATCAGGGAGGGACAGGGAAGCACAGATACGCAGTATTTT.

This clonotype came up a few times. The chain uses TRBV27 and TRBJ2-1; 7 bases agree with TRBD2. V lost 4 bases, J lost 6 bases, and 6 bases stayed unmatched. The V gene's germline CDR1 is MNHEY and CDR2 SMNVEV (reference sequence). This CDR3 spans 14 amino acids. The CDR3 loop reads CASSWGGLGNEQFF. Written as DNA, the CDR3 is TGTGCCAGCAGTTGGGGGGGATTGGGCAATGAGCAGTTCTTC.

This chain connects TRBV6-2 or TRBV6-3 to TRBJ1-2, with no clear D. This CDR3 spans 11 amino acids. V lost 9 bases, J lost 2 bases, and 7 bases lay in between. CDR1 is MNHEY and CDR2 is SVGEGT in the germline V gene. The CDR3 coding sequence is TGTGCCAGTCCAGGAAACTATGGCTACACCTTC. It translates to CASPGNYGYTF.

In its sample, this clonotype was seen a few times. The chain uses TRBV3-1 and TRBJ1-2; D is ambiguous. CDR1 is LGHDT, CDR2 YNNKEL, per germline (reference sequence). The CDR3 extends over 14 amino acids. Between the trimmed V and J ends, which lost 1 base and 1 base, there was a span of 7 bases. CDR3 residues: CASSQAGSNYGYTF. The CDR3 nucleotides are TGTGCCAGCAGCCAAGCCGGGAGTAACTATGGCTACACCTTC.

This clonotype was counted between two and nine times. The J gene is TRBJ1-1, the V gene TRBV3-1; 7 nucleotides line up with TRBD1. J gave up 0 bases and V 4 bases, and 8 bases lay outside the gene matches. The CDR3 spans 16 residues. The germline gives CDR1 LGHDT, CDR2 YNNKEL (reference sequence). The CDR3 spells CASSPTGISMNTEAFF. CDR3 DNA sequence: TGTGCCAGCAGCCCGACAGGGATTTCTATGAACACTGAAGCTTTCTTT.

This clonotype was counted at least ten times. V and J are TRBV5-5 and TRBJ2-5; D call uncertain. V was shortened by 0 bases and J by 0 bases, with 9 bases between the two germline ends. Germline values: CDR1 SGHKS, CDR2 YYEKEE (reference sequence). This CDR3 has 15 residues. CDR3 region: CASSLDTLYQETQYF. In nucleotides, the CDR3 is TGTGCCAGCAGCTTGGACACCCTGTACCAAGAGACCCAGTACTTC.

This chain uses TRBV4-1 with TRBJ1-2; no clear D. Per germline, CDR1 MGHRA and CDR2 YSYEKL. With 4 bases removed from V and 8 bases from J, the gap between germline ends came to 17 bases. This CDR3 is built from 14 residues. CDR3: CASSPPPGSAGYTF. For the CDR3, the DNA is TGCGCCAGCAGCCCACCCCCGGGAAGCGCGGGCTACACCTTC.

This clonotype was counted ten times or more. V usage is TRBV20-1 and J usage is TRBJ2-3, with 9 bases matching TRBD1. CDR3 length: 13 residues. The V gene end was trimmed by 8 bases and the J gene end by 7 bases; junction bases not matched to a gene: 10. CDR1 and CDR2 from the germline V gene are DFQATT and SNEGSKA (reference sequence). The CDR3, as DNA: TGCAGTCGGCCGGGACAGGGACTATATACGCAGTATTTT. This encodes CSRPGQGLYTQYF.